These 14 T cell receptor beta chains share one sample of origin, sequenced in a study of shared clonotypes between healthy human individuals. Profiled with immunoSEQ multiplex PCR; TCRdb holds only in-frame clones, not every one. The data contain about 2.3 million clones, 92% of them singletons. The material sequenced was naive CD4+ T cells from PBMCs. Documented subset: CD45RA+ positively selected. Every receptor here comes from a man between 18 and 29 years old in good health. Some clones in this sample may be carry-over from other donors' samples.

The count of this clone is one. The J gene is TRBJ2-7, the V gene TRBV6-1; TRBD1 aligns across 7 bases. Germline V gene lookup returns CDR1 MNHNS and CDR2 SASEGT. The CDR3 length is 13 residues. Losses at the gene ends were 7 bases for V and 3 bases for J; bases not matched to a gene: 6. The CDR3 region is CASNHPGGYEQYF. CDR3 in DNA: TGTGCCAGCAACCACCCAGGGGGCTACGAGCAGTACTTC.

V is TRBV6-5 and J is TRBJ1-3; TRBD1 is a possible D gene (6 bases). This CDR3 has 16 residues. The germline CDR1 and CDR2 sequences are MNHEY and SVGAGI. Trimming removed 2 bases from V and 3 bases from J, with 14 bases in between. DNA of the CDR3: TGTGCCAGCAGTTACGCGTCAGGGGAATATGGAAACACCATATATTTT. Translating it yields CASSYASGEYGNTIYF.

This clone showed up just once. The chain combines TRBV9 with TRBJ1-4, with D possibly matching TRBD1 (6 bases). The CDR3 sequence is 15 residues long. Trimming took 3 bases from V and 7 from J, leaving 16 bases between them. CDR1 and CDR2 (germline): SGDLS, YYNGEE. CDR3 sequence: CASSEGDFGAEKLFF. Written as DNA, the CDR3 is TGTGCCAGCAGCGAGGGGGATTTTGGTGCTGAAAAACTGTTTTTT.

For the CDR3, the DNA is TGTGCCAGCATCGGGACAAACCCGGGCGGGGAGCTGTTTTTT. Its protein is CASIGTNPGGELFF. The chain employs TRBV2 and TRBJ2-2; perhaps TRBD1 as D (6 bases). V lost 7 bases and J 7 bases, leaving 16 bases between the germline ends. The germline gives CDR1 SNHLY, CDR2 FYNNEI. The CDR3 sequence is 14 residues long.

This clone has a single count. The chain is built from TRBV10-1 and TRBJ2-3; the match to TRBD1 covers 9 bases. The CDR3 is 16 amino acids. Per the germline V gene, CDR1 is WNHNN and CDR2 is SYGVQD (reference sequence). V lost 2 bases to trimming and J lost 6 bases; unmatched junction nucleotides: 9. The CDR3 DNA sequence: TGCGCCAGCAGTGAGGGGACAGGGCGAATCGCGGATACGCAGTATTTT. It codes for CASSEGTGRIADTQYF.

This clone was picked up a small number of times. V is TRBV5-1 and J is TRBJ2-2; a weak D match, TRBD1 (6 bases). The V and J ends lost 0 bases and 6 bases respectively, with 6 bases between them. There are 13 residues in the CDR3. In germline, CDR1 is SGHRS, CDR2 YFSETQ. DNA for the CDR3: TGCGCCAGCAGCTTGGGACAGGCCGGGGAGCTGTTTTTT. Protein: CASSLGQAGELFF.

The rearrangement uses TRBV2 and TRBJ2-5; 7 bases line up with TRBD1. Germline CDR1 is SNHLY and CDR2 is FYNNEI. V dropped 11 bases and J dropped 3; count of bases not matched to a gene: 6. The CDR3 is 12 residues long. The CDR3, as DNA: TGTGCCTTAACAGGGGATGAAGAGACCCAGTACTTC. Its translation is CALTGDEETQYF.

The chain combines TRBV15 with TRBJ1-5, with 11 nucleotides matching TRBD1. After removal of 2 bases from V and 11 bases from J, the junction contained 5 bases not matched to a gene. This CDR3 has 14 residues. Germline V gene data show CDR1 as LNHNV and CDR2 as YYDKDF (reference sequence). CDR3: CATSRRDRGRSQHF. The CDR3 DNA is TGTGCCACCAGCAGAAGGGACAGGGGGAGGTCCCAGCATTTT. The variable domain in full, completed from reference TRBV15 and TRBJ1-5, reads DAMVIQNPRYQVTQFGKPVTLSCSQTLNHNVMYWYQQKSSQAPKLLFHYYDKDFNNEADTPDNFQSRRPNTSFCFLDIRSPGLGDTAMYLCATSRRDRGRSQHFGDGTRLSIL.

On this clone: Distinct nucleotide sequences in the sample also encode this CDR3. The chain links TRBV27 to TRBJ2-5; 10 bases align to TRBD1. Germline-derived CDR1 and CDR2 are MNHEY and SMNVEV (reference sequence). Germline trimming cut 5 bases from V and 1 base from J; bases unmatched to any gene: 4. This CDR3 has 15 amino acids. The DNA of the CDR3 is TGTGCCAGCAGTCCCCGGACAGGGGGCCAAGAGACCCAGTACTTC. Translated: CASSPRTGGQETQYF.

This chain joins TRBV7-2 and TRBJ2-7; tentative D call: TRBD1 (6 bases). CDR3 size: 14 residues. V was shortened by 5 bases and J by 2 bases, with 13 bases between the two germline ends. Germline V gives CDR1 SGHTA, CDR2 FQGNSA. The CDR3 DNA is TGTGCCAGCAGCCGAACGACAGGTGCCTACGAGCAGTACTTC. Amino acid sequence: CASSRTTGAYEQYF.

This clone was observed a handful of times. This chain joins TRBV30 and TRBJ1-1; TRBD1 might be the D (6 bases). CDR1 is GTSNPN, CDR2 SVGIG, per germline (reference sequence). There are 14 residues in the CDR3. Trimming took 4 bases from V and 9 from J, leaving 21 bases between them. Here the CDR3 reads CAWTEGQGYHQAFF. DNA of the CDR3: TGTGCCTGGACCGAAGGTCAGGGGTACCATCAAGCTTTCTTT.

The rearrangement uses TRBV5-1 and TRBJ2-1; 12 bases line up with TRBD2. V lost 2 bases to trimming and J lost 2 bases; unmatched junction nucleotides: 5. The CDR3 spans 17 residues. Per the germline V gene, CDR1 is SGHRS and CDR2 is YFSETQ. CDR3 DNA sequence: TGCGCCAGCAGCTTCGGACTAGCGGGAACGCCCTACAATGAGCAGTTCTTC. Its translation is CASSFGLAGTPYNEQFF.

The J gene is TRBJ2-2, the V gene TRBV5-1; 15 positions match TRBD2. This CDR3 is built from 18 residues. Unmatched junction bases numbered 6, after V lost 3 bases and J lost 3 bases. Germline lookup yields CDR1 SGHRS and CDR2 YFSETQ. This CDR3 reads CASSSGLAGGFDTGELFF. DNA of the CDR3: TGCGCCAGCAGCTCCGGACTAGCGGGAGGGTTCGACACCGGGGAGCTGTTTTTT. Full variable domain (remainder filled in from reference TRBV5-1 and TRBJ2-2): KAGVTQTPRYLIKTRGQQVTLSCSPISGHRSVSWYQQTPGQGLQFLFEYFSETQRNKGNFPGRFSGRQFSNSRSEMNVSTLELGDSALYLCASSSGLAGGFDTGELFFGEGSRLTVL.

The V and J genes are TRBV18 and TRBJ1-2; tentative D call: TRBD1 (6 bases). Germline loops: CDR1 KGHSH, CDR2 LQKENI. The CDR3 loop spans 19 amino acids. The V end was cut by 3 bases, the J end by 4 bases, with 27 bases between. CDR3 nucleotides: TGTGCCAGCTCACCGGTTGGGGGCGGGGGACAACTTACCTCCTATGGCTACACCTTC. Protein: CASSPVGGGGQLTSYGYTF.